This is a list of T cell receptor beta chains from one sample in a study of blood T cells in healthy people across ages. In TCRdb, the 5' RACE reads were re-called with MiXCR into one record per CDR3 protein. The table has 600,000 to 850,000 distinct CDR3 sequences, 20% to 30% seen once; the top ten hold under 10%. In addition, the sample was reused for a study of T cells of mothers and their children.

Sample: blood. The receptors stem from a boy aged 5-17 years in good health. Both conserved end residues are part of each CDR3. The D gene is left open where the match is weak. Rows give clone size only sometimes, using once, few, many, or a class for an expanded clone.

>.|.|TRBJ1-2|TRBV12-3/TRBV12-4
TGTGCCAGCAGTTTAGAGGGTCTTTACCGCACCTACACCTTC
CASSLEGLYRTYTF
>.|.|TRBJ2-2|TRBV12-3/TRBV12-4
TGTGCCAGCAGTTTTCCTTGGGACACTAACACCGGGGAGCTGTTTTTT
CASSFPWDTNTGELFF
>TRBD1|.|TRBJ2-7|TRBV6-5
TGTGCCAGCAGTACGAACAGGGGCTACGAGCAGTACTTC
CASSTNRGYEQYF
>.|.|TRBJ2-7|TRBV20-1
TGCAGTGCTAGAGATCGGACGGGGCCGGGGTACGAGCAGTACTTC
CSARDRTGPGYEQYF
>.|few|TRBJ2-5|TRBV28
TGTGCCAGCAGTTTTAGGAGGTTAGCGGCCCAAGAGACCCAGTACTTC
CASSFRRLAAQETQYF
>TRBD2|.|TRBJ2-2|TRBV27
TGTGCCAGCAGTTTACCAGGACTAGCGAACACCGGGGAGCTGTTTTTT
CASSLPGLANTGELFF
>.|few|TRBJ2-7|TRBV11-2
TGTGCCAGCAGCTTAAGCCCCTCAGCGACCTACGAGCAGTACTTC
CASSLSPSATYEQYF
>TRBD1|.|TRBJ2-3|TRBV12-3/TRBV12-4
TGTGCCAGCAACAGGGACAGGGGAGCAGATACGCAGTATTTT
CASNRDRGADTQYF
>.|.|TRBJ2-2|TRBV2
TGTGCCAGCAGTGAGCTAGGGGCAGACACCGGGGAGCTGTTTTTT
CASSELGADTGELFF
>.|.|TRBJ2-3|TRBV4-2
TGTGCCAGCAGCCAAGATGGGGCCGAGCACACAGATACGCAGTATTTT
CASSQDGAEHTDTQYF
>.|.|TRBJ1-4|TRBV28
TGTGCCAGCAGTTTAGGTCAGGCGACAACTAATGAAAAACTGTTTTTT
CASSLGQATTNEKLFF
>TRBD1|.|TRBJ1-5|TRBV7-9
TGTGCCAGCAGCTGGGGACAGGACAATCAGCCCCAGCATTTT
CASSWGQDNQPQHF
>.|few|TRBJ1-2|TRBV5-6
TGTGCCAGCAGCTCCGGGGGTCTCGATGGCTACACCTTC
CASSSGGLDGYTF
>TRBD2|few|TRBJ2-1|TRBV29-1
TGCAGCGTTAGACTAGCGGGAGGCTCCTCCTCCTACAATGAGCAGTTCTTC
CSVRLAGGSSSYNEQFF
>TRBD1|.|TRBJ2-1|TRBV28
TGTGCCACCGATACAGGGGTCTCCTACAATGAGCAGTTCTTC
CATDTGVSYNEQFF
>.|.|TRBJ2-5|TRBV6-2/TRBV6-3
TGTGCCAGCAGTTCCAACGGGCGGGGTTACCAAGAGACCCAGTACTTC
CASSSNGRGYQETQYF
>TRBD1|.|TRBJ2-5|TRBV9
TGTGCCAGCAGCGCTCCCTCCGGGACAGGCGAACAAGAGACCCAGTACTTC
CASSAPSGTGEQETQYF
>.|.|TRBJ1-1|TRBV11-2
TGTGCCAGCATGTTGGGCGGGTTCACTGAAGCTTTCTTT
CASMLGGFTEAFF
>TRBD1|.|TRBJ1-1|TRBV6-5
TGTGCCAGCAGTTACCACAGGGGGTTTGCTTTCTTT
CASSYHRGFAFF
>.|.|TRBJ2-5|TRBV28
TGTGCCAGCAAATTTCAAAACCAAGAGACCCAGTACTTC
CASKFQNQETQYF
>.|.|TRBJ1-4|TRBV15
TGTGCCACCAGCAGAGTCCGGGACACTGCAACTAATGAAAAACTGTTTTTT
CATSRVRDTATNEKLFF
>.|.|TRBJ2-1|TRBV4-2
TGTGCCAGCAGCCAAGATGAGGTGAATGAGCAGTTCTTC
CASSQDEVNEQFF
>TRBD1|.|TRBJ2-3|TRBV4-1
TGCGCCAGCAGCCAGTCCTCCGGGACAGGGACGCAGTATTTT
CASSQSSGTGTQYF
>.|.|TRBJ1-1|TRBV7-9
TGTGCCAGCAGTTGGTACGAGTTTTCTTTCTTT
CASSWYEFSFF
>.|.|TRBJ2-7|TRBV20-1
TGCAGTGCTAGAGATTGGGGGAGCGGGTCCTACGAGCAGTACTTC
CSARDWGSGSYEQYF
>TRBD2|few|TRBJ2-1|TRBV6-6
TGTGCCAGCAGTTACACAGTAGCGGGGGGGCACAATGAGCAGTTCTTC
CASSYTVAGGHNEQFF
>.|few|TRBJ1-1|TRBV7-9
TGTGCCAGCAGCTTAATTGAGCAGATTTCTGAAGCTTTCTTT
CASSLIEQISEAFF
>.|.|TRBJ2-3|TRBV12-3/TRBV12-4
TGTGCCAGCAGTCCGGACTTAAACATGGGTACGCAGTATTTT
CASSPDLNMGTQYF
>.|.|TRBJ1-5|TRBV19
TGTGCCAGTAGTTTCGAAACAGGGTCGGGGCAGCCCCAGCATTTT
CASSFETGSGQPQHF
>TRBD2|.|TRBJ2-3|TRBV7-2
TGTGCCAGCAGCTTAGTGGCTAGCGGAGCCCTCGATACGCAGTATTTT
CASSLVASGALDTQYF
>.|.|TRBJ1-4|TRBV20-1
TGCAGTGCTACAGGGGCCGCAACTAATGAAAAACTGTTTTTT
CSATGAATNEKLFF
>TRBD2|.|TRBJ2-7|TRBV10-3
TGTGCCATCAGTGACCCCCGGACTAGCGGGAGTCCCGAGCAGTACTTC
CAISDPRTSGSPEQYF
>TRBD1|.|TRBJ2-6|TRBV28
TGTGCCAGCAGGGGGACAGGGACTAAGGTTAAGTCCAACGTCCTGACTTTC
CASRGTGTKVKSNVLTF
>TRBD1|.|TRBJ1-1|TRBV29-1
TGCAGCGTCCCACAGGGGGCGGACACTGAAGCTTTCTTT
CSVPQGADTEAFF
>TRBD1|.|TRBJ2-7|TRBV6-6
TGTGCCAGCACCGCAACTAGACAGGGTTCGCTTGACGAGCAGTACTTC
CASTATRQGSLDEQYF
>.|.|TRBJ2-2|TRBV7-9
TGTGCCAGCAGCTTAGAGGGACGGACGAACACCGGGGAGCTGTTTTTT
CASSLEGRTNTGELFF
>.|.|TRBJ1-1|TRBV7-9
TGTGCCAGCAGGTCAAATACAGGGAACACTGAAGCTTTCTTT
CASRSNTGNTEAFF
>TRBD2|.|TRBJ2-4|TRBV20-1
TGCAGTGCTAGAGAGGCGGGAGTAATCATTCAGTACTTC
CSAREAGVIIQYF
>.|.|TRBJ1-2|TRBV6-5
TGTGCCAGGAGTTACTTGGGCGGGCAGGATGGCTACACCTTC
CARSYLGGQDGYTF
>.|many|TRBJ2-3|TRBV5-1
TGCGCCAGCAGCAGGGTAGCCACAGATACGCAGTATTTT
CASSRVATDTQYF